This is a list of T cell receptor beta chains from one sample in a study of blood T cell repertoires in COVID-19. This table comes from immunoSEQ multiplex PCR, and its TCRdb copy is limited to in-frame clones, with some not included. The sample carries some 110,000 clones, around 80% recorded once. The sequencing sample was made of peripheral blood. Receptors originate from a man aged 70-80 years with acute or convalescent COVID-19. The CDR3 runs from the conserved cysteine through the conserved F or W. A D gene is named only where the DNA matches it firmly. The listing skips clone size in some rows; elsewhere it reads once, few, many or a size class.

v_gene	d_gene	abundance	j_gene	CDR3aa	CDR3nt
TRBV5-4	TRBD1	.	TRBJ2-7	CASSLPGGVYEQYF	TGTGCCAGCAGCTTGCCAGGGGGCGTTTACGAGCAGTACTTC
TRBV12-5	.	.	TRBJ1-1	CASGSGGREAFF	TGTGCTAGTGGTTCGGGGGGGAGGGAAGCTTTCTTT
TRBV28	.	.	TRBJ2-3	CASSPGADTQYF	TGTGCCAGCAGCCCGGGAGCAGATACGCAGTATTTT
TRBV5-1	TRBD1	.	TRBJ2-5	CASSTGDSQETQYF	TGCGCCAGCAGCACCGGGGACAGCCAAGAGACCCAGTACTTC
TRBV6-5	.	.	TRBJ1-2	CASSYSRNTAYGYTF	TGTGCCAGCAGTTACTCGAGAAACACAGCCTATGGCTACACCTTC
TRBV5-1	TRBD2	.	TRBJ2-2	CASSLSTSGGSGELFF	TGCGCCAGCAGCTTGTCGACTAGCGGGGGATCCGGGGAGCTGTTTTTT
TRBV28	TRBD1	.	TRBJ2-7	CASSPADRFSSYEQYF	TGTGCCAGCAGTCCCGCGGACAGGTTCAGCTCCTACGAGCAGTACTTC
TRBV15	TRBD1	.	TRBJ1-3	CATSRTQGAGNTIYF	TGTGCCACCAGCAGGACACAGGGGGCTGGAAACACCATATATTTT
TRBV5-1	TRBD1	once	TRBJ1-1	CASSFRDRGMNTEAFF	TGCGCCAGCAGCTTCAGGGACAGGGGTATGAACACTGAAGCTTTCTTT
TRBV19	.	once	TRBJ2-3	CASSIRDGSNTQYF	TGTGCCAGTAGTATACGGGACGGGAGTAATACGCAGTATTTT
TRBV7-9	.	.	TRBJ1-5	CASSLGRGPPVSIDQPQHF	TGTGCCAGCAGCTTAGGGCGGGGACCCCCTGTGAGTATCGACCAGCCCCAGCATTTT
TRBV11-2	.	.	TRBJ2-7	CASSNQGYEQYF	TGTGCCAGCAGCAACCAGGGGTACGAGCAGTACTTC
TRBV18	TRBD2	.	TRBJ2-5	CASSPGNHGLGGTQYF	TGTGCCAGCTCACCAGGGAATCACGGACTAGGAGGGACCCAGTACTTC
TRBV27	.	once	TRBJ2-1	CASSLSLGNYNEQFF	TGTGCCAGCAGTTTATCGCTTGGCAACTACAATGAGCAGTTCTTC
TRBV4-1	TRBD1	.	TRBJ1-2	CASSQESGGGPYGYTF	TGCGCCAGCAGCCAAGAATCAGGGGGTGGGCCCTATGGCTACACCTTC
TRBV7-9	.	.	TRBJ2-1	CASSSRENNEQFF	TGTGCCAGCAGCTCCCGGGAAAACAATGAGCAGTTCTTC
TRBV19	TRBD1	few	TRBJ1-4	CASQSRTGPEKLFF	TGTGCCAGTCAAAGCAGGACAGGGCCCGAAAAACTGTTTTTT
TRBV6-5	TRBD1	.	TRBJ1-1	CASSWDSDTEAFF	TGTGCCAGCAGTTGGGACAGCGACACTGAAGCTTTCTTT
TRBV28	.	.	TRBJ2-3	CASSLGGGGGTDTQYF	TGTGCCAGCAGTTTGGGAGGTGGGGGAGGTACAGATACGCAGTATTTT
TRBV18	.	.	TRBJ1-1	CASSPRTQGDDEAFF	TGTGCCAGCTCACCACGAACACAGGGTGACGATGAAGCTTTCTTT
TRBV18	TRBD2	.	TRBJ2-7	CASSPSLAGVWEQYF	TGTGCCAGCTCACCCTCACTAGCGGGAGTGTGGGAGCAGTACTTC
TRBV4-1	.	.	TRBJ2-5	CASSRSTDFETQYF	TGCGCCAGCAGCCGCTCGACGGACTTTGAGACCCAGTACTTC
TRBV2	TRBD1	.	TRBJ1-1	CASSRQGSVEAEAFF	TGTGCCAGCAGCCGACAGGGAAGTGTGGAGGCTGAAGCTTTCTTT
TRBV4-3	.	.	TRBJ2-3	CASSQWRADTQYF	TGCGCCAGCAGCCAATGGAGGGCAGATACGCAGTATTTT
TRBV24-1	TRBD1	.	TRBJ1-2	CATSDSKQGSHGYTF	TGTGCCACCAGTGATTCGAAACAGGGGAGTCATGGCTACACCTTC
TRBV9	.	many	TRBJ1-3	CASSVDGSGNTIYF	TGTGCCAGCAGCGTAGACGGTTCTGGAAACACCATATATTTT
TRBV5-4	.	.	TRBJ2-3	CASSGGTGSTDTQYF	TGTGCCAGCAGCGGGGGGACTGGGAGCACAGATACGCAGTATTTT
TRBV6-5	TRBD1	.	TRBJ2-7	CASRDRVESYEQYF	TGTGCCAGCAGAGACAGGGTGGAGTCCTACGAGCAGTACTTC
TRBV30	TRBD1	.	TRBJ1-4	CAYSGGSSLPNEKLFF	TGTGCCTACTCAGGGGGCTCATCTCTTCCTAATGAAAAACTGTTTTTT
TRBV6-2/TRBV6-3	.	.	TRBJ2-7	CASSYGRGYEQYF	TGTGCCAGCAGTTACGGAAGGGGCTACGAGCAGTACTTC
TRBV19	.	few	TRBJ1-2	CASSISATGIVPGNYGYTF	TGTGCCAGTAGTATTTCGGCCACAGGGATAGTCCCTGGTAACTATGGCTACACCTTC
TRBV5-1	.	.	TRBJ2-3	CASSYGPQGDTQYF	TGCGCCAGCAGCTATGGCCCCCAGGGAGATACGCAGTATTTT
TRBV27	.	.	TRBJ2-2	CASSLSREYTGELFF	TGTGCCAGCAGTTTAAGTAGAGAGTACACCGGGGAGCTGTTTTTT
TRBV20-1	.	.	TRBJ2-7	CSPTQGPEQYF	TGCAGTCCGACTCAGGGCCCCGAGCAGTACTTC